Following are 9 T cell receptor beta chains from one sample sequenced in a study of shared clonotypes between healthy human individuals. Clones were sequenced by immunoSEQ multiplex PCR, and TCRdb holds only the in-frame ones, with some missing. The repertoire holds around 690,000 clones, about 92% seen once, with 34% in the top ten. The sequenced sample consisted of memory CD8+ T cells from PBMCs. Subset reported: CD45RO+ cells pooled with CCR7-negative TemRA cells. These receptors came from a man in his late teens or twenties in good health. Some clones in this sample may be carry-over from other donors' samples.

The rearrangement links TRBV27 to TRBJ2-3, with D maybe TRBD2 (5 bases). This CDR3 comprises 16 residues. The V gene's germline CDR1 is MNHEY and CDR2 SMNVEV (reference sequence). Trimming pared 5 bases from V and 4 bases from J, leaving 19 bases between. CDR3 in amino acids: CASSPPWPVGADTQYF. CDR3 nucleotide sequence: TGTGCCAGCAGTCCTCCCTGGCCGGTCGGGGCAGATACGCAGTATTTT.

The chain has TRBV28 and TRBJ2-7; 9 bases align to TRBD1. Trimming at V came to 6 bases and at J to 3 bases, leaving 9 bases not matched to a gene. Germline-derived CDR1 and CDR2 are MDHEN and SYDVKM. The CDR3 covers 15 residues. The CDR3 protein is CASSYLGTGFYEQYF. The DNA for the CDR3 is TGTGCCAGCAGCTACCTCGGGACAGGGTTCTACGAGCAGTACTTC. Drawing the rest from reference TRBV28 and TRBJ2-7, the complete variable domain is DVKVTQSSRYLVKRTGEKVFLECVQDMDHENMFWYRQDPGLGLRLIYFSYDVKMKEKGDIPEGYSVSREKKERFSLILESASTNQTSMYLCASSYLGTGFYEQYFGPGTRLTVT.

The V call is TRBV27, the J call TRBJ1-2; D not resolved. Germline V gives CDR1 MNHEY, CDR2 SMNVEV (reference sequence). This CDR3 has 16 residues. Trimming took 5 bases from V and 0 from J, leaving 16 bases between them. CDR3 DNA: TGTGCCAGCAGTCCAATCGGACTGACTACTAACTATGGCTACACCTTC. Translating it yields CASSPIGLTTNYGYTF.

The genes are TRBV11-2 and TRBJ2-7, with D possibly TRBD2 on 6 matching bases. The CDR3 has 14 residues. The germline CDR1 and CDR2 sequences are SGHAT and FQNNGV. V gave up 1 base and J gave up 3 bases, with 10 bases separating them. The CDR3 bases are TGTGCCAGCAGCTTAGGGTTCGGGGGCTACGAGCAGTACTTC. Amino acid sequence: CASSLGFGGYEQYF.

The J gene is TRBJ2-5, the V gene TRBV7-7; D perhaps matches TRBD1 (5 bases). From germline, CDR1 is SSHAT and CDR2 FNYEAQ (reference sequence). V was cut by 1 base and J by 2 bases, with 8 bases left in between. CDR3 length: 14 amino acids. The CDR3 region is CASSLGQGQETQYF. The DNA of the CDR3 is TGTGCCAGCAGCTTAGGGCAGGGACAAGAGACCCAGTACTTC.

The chain carries TRBV15 and TRBJ1-2; perhaps TRBD1 as D (6 bases). The CDR3 has 13 amino acids. Per germline, CDR1 LNHNV and CDR2 YYDKDF (reference sequence). Trimming removed 2 bases at V and 6 bases at J, with 10 bases between. The CDR3 sequence: CATSRPRGNGYTF. The CDR3 DNA reads as TGTGCCACCAGCAGACCTAGGGGGAATGGCTACACCTTC.

As regards this clone: The same CDR3 can be traced to other DNA sequences in this sample. This chain links TRBV9 with TRBJ2-7; D possibly corresponds to TRBD2 (6 bases). There are 14 residues in the CDR3. Between the trimmed V and J ends, which lost 0 bases and 2 bases, there was a span of 9 bases. Germline V CDR1 and CDR2: SGDLS, YYNGEE. CDR3 protein: CASSVGDSTYEQYF. CDR3 bases: TGTGCCAGCAGCGTAGGGGACTCAACCTACGAGCAGTACTTC.

The J gene is TRBJ1-2, the V gene TRBV7-9; D gene unclear. Germline V CDR1 and CDR2: SEHNR, FQNEAQ (reference sequence). V was shortened by 8 bases and J by 2 bases, with 15 bases between the two germline ends. The CDR3 is 14 residues long. The DNA of the CDR3 is TGTGCCAGCGGCCTGGGCGAGACAAACTATGGCTACACCTTC. Translation: CASGLGETNYGYTF.

V and J are TRBV28 and TRBJ2-7, with no clear D. There are 14 residues in the CDR3. Trimming removed 5 bases from V and 3 bases from J, with 14 bases in between. Germline V gives CDR1 MDHEN, CDR2 SYDVKM. DNA for the CDR3: TGTGCCAGCAGTCCGCTGGTTATTGGCTACGAGCAGTACTTC. Its protein is CASSPLVIGYEQYF.